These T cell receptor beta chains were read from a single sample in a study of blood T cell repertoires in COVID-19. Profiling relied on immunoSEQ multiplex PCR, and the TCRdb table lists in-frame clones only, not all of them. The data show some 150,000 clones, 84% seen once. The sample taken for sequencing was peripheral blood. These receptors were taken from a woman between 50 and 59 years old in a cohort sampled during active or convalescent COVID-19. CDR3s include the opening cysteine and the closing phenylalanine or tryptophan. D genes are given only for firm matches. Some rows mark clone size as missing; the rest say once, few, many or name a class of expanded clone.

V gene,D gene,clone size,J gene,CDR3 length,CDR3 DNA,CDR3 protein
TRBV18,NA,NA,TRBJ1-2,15,TGTGCCAGCTCCCGAGGGGAACAGGGCCAAGGGGGCTACACCTTC,CASSRGEQGQGGYTF
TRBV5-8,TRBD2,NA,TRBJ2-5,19,TGTGCCAGCAGCGCCTTTTTTGGACTAGCGGGGAACTCCCAAGAGACCCAGTACTTC,CASSAFFGLAGNSQETQYF
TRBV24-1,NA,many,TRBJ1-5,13,TGTGCCACCCAGGTGACAAGCAATCAGCCCCAGCATTTT,CATQVTSNQPQHF
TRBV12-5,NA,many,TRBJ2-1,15,TGTGCTAGTGGTTTGCCACGACAGGCCCACAATGAGCAGTTCTTC,CASGLPRQAHNEQFF
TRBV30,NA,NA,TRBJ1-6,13,TGTGCCTGGAGCCGGGACAATACTTCACCCCTCCACTTT,CAWSRDNTSPLHF
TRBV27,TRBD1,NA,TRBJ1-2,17,TGTGCCAGCAGTTTGGGCCCCCCCCGACAGGGCTACTATGGCTACACCTTC,CASSLGPPRQGYYGYTF
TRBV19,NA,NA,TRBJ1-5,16,TGTGCCAGTAGTTCCCAGGACAGCCATAGCAATCAGCCCCAGCATTTT,CASSSQDSHSNQPQHF
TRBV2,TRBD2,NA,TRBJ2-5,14,TGTGCCATCCGACTAGCGGGGGGGGGAGAGACCCAGTACTTC,CAIRLAGGGETQYF
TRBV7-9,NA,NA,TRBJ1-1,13,TGTGCCAGCAGGAATAGGGACATTCAAGAAGCTTTCTTT,CASRNRDIQEAFF
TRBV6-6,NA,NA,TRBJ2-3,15,TGTGCCAGCAGTTACTCCTTCTCTAGCACAGATACGCAGTATTTT,CASSYSFSSTDTQYF
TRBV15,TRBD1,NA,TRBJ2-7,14,TGTGCCACCAGCGTAACAGGGGAATCCTACGAGCAGTACTTC,CATSVTGESYEQYF
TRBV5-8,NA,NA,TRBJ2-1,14,TGTGCCAGATCCGGGGGGCTCCGCTACAATGAGCAGTTCTTC,CARSGGLRYNEQFF
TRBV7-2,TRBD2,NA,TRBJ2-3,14,TGTGCCAGCAGCTGGGGCGGGGGTAGAGATACGCAGTATTTT,CASSWGGGRDTQYF
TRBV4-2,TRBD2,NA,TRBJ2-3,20,TGTGCCAGCAGCCGACCGCGGGGGGGCCTATTGATGATCGAGCCAGATACGCAGTATTTT,CASSRPRGGLLMIEPDTQYF
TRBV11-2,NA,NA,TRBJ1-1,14,TGTGCCAGCAGCAATGGTCTAGGGAGCGCTGAAGCTTTCTTT,CASSNGLGSAEAFF
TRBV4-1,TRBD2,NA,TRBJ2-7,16,TGCGCCAGCAGCCAAGCCCCCGGGACTAGTCTAGTGGAACAGTACTTC,CASSQAPGTSLVEQYF
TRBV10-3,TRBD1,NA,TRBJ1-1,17,TGTGCCATCAGTCCCCTTAGCGCAGGGGGTTTAGACACTGAAGCTTTCTTT,CAISPLSAGGLDTEAFF
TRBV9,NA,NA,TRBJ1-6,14,TGTGCCAGCAGCCCTGACTCGGTAAATTCACCCCTCCACTTT,CASSPDSVNSPLHF
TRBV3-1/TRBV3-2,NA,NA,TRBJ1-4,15,TGTGCCAGCAGTGCGGGGGAGGGTCCTGATGAAAAACTGTTTTTT,CASSAGEGPDEKLFF
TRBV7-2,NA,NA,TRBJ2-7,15,TGTGCCAGCAGCTCCCCGGACAGACCCCTACGGGAGCAGTACTTC,CASSSPDRPLREQYF
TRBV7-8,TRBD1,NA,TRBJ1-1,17,TGTGCCAGCAGCTTAGGGGGACAGGGACGAATGAACACTGAAGCTTTCTTT,CASSLGGQGRMNTEAFF
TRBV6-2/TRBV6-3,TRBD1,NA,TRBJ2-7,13,TGTGCCAGCAGTTACAGGGGGCAATTCGGGCAGTACTTC,CASSYRGQFGQYF
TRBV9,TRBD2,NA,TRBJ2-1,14,TGTGCCTCATCCTTTACGGGGGGGCTTAATGAGCAGTTCTTC,CASSFTGGLNEQFF
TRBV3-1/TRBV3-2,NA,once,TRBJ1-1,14,TGTGCCAGCAGCCAGAGGGTTGACATCACTGAAGCTTTCTTT,CASSQRVDITEAFF
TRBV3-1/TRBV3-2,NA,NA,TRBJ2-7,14,TGTGCCAGCAGCGACGACAGGTTATCCTACGAGCAGTACTTC,CASSDDRLSYEQYF
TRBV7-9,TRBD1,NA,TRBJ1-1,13,TGTGCCAGCAGACCAGACAGGGACACTGAAGCTTTCTTT,CASRPDRDTEAFF
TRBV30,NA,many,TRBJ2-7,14,TGTGCCGGACTGACCGGGTTCCCCTCCTACGAGCAGTACTTC,CAGLTGFPSYEQYF
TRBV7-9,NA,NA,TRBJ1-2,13,TGTGCCAGCAGCCCCACAGGTTTATATGGCTACACCTTC,CASSPTGLYGYTF
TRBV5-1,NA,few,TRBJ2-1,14,TGCGCCAGCAACAAGGGAGCCTCCTACAATGAGCAGTTCTTC,CASNKGASYNEQFF
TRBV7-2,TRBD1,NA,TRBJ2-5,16,TGTGCCAGCAGCCCATACGTGGGACAGGGCGAAGAGACCCAGTACTTC,CASSPYVGQGEETQYF
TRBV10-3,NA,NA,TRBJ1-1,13,TGTGCCATCGGCGGCGGAGATTACACTGAAGCTTTCTTT,CAIGGGDYTEAFF
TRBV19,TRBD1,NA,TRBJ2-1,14,TGTGCCACGACGACAGGGGGCGAGCCTATGGAGCAGTTCTTC,CATTTGGEPMEQFF
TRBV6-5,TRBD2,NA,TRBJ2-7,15,TGTGCCAGCAGCCTGGGCCCGACGGGGGGCTACGAGCAGTACTTC,CASSLGPTGGYEQYF
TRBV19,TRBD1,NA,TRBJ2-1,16,TGTGCCAGTAGGGCCCAGGGGGAAAGCTCCTACAATGAGCAGTTCTTC,CASRAQGESSYNEQFF
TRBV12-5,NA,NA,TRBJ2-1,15,TGTGCTAGTGGTCTCTCCGGGGGAGTGCACAATGAGCAGTTCTTC,CASGLSGGVHNEQFF
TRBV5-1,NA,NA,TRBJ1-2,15,TGCGCCAGCAGCTTGGAGGTGGGAGAGAACTATGGCTACACCTTC,CASSLEVGENYGYTF
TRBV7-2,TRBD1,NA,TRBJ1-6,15,TGTGCCAGCAGCGCCGGGAGGGGGACAGTTTCACCCCTCCACTTT,CASSAGRGTVSPLHF
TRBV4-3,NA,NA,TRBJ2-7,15,TGCGCCAGCAGCCAAGGTCTCGGGGGGCGCTACGAGCAGTACTTC,CASSQGLGGRYEQYF
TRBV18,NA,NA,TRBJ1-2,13,TGTGCCAGCTCACCAGGGGAGAGCTATGGCTACACCTTC,CASSPGESYGYTF
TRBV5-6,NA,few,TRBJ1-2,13,TGTGCCAGCAGCTTCCAATCGGGACACGGCTACACCTTC,CASSFQSGHGYTF
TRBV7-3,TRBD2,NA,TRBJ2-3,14,TGTGCCAGCAGCATCGGCGGGGGTCCAGATACGCAGTATTTT,CASSIGGGPDTQYF
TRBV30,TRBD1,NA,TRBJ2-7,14,TGTGCCTGGAGTGTAGGGGACAGGGGCTACGAGCAGTACTTC,CAWSVGDRGYEQYF
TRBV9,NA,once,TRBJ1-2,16,TGTGCCAGCAGCGCCCTACAGGTTTCCCGAAAATATGGCTACACCTTC,CASSALQVSRKYGYTF
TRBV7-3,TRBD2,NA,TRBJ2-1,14,TGTGCCAGCAGCCCTAGCGGGAGATACAATGAGCAGTTCTTC,CASSPSGRYNEQFF
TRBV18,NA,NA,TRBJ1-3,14,TGTGCCAGCTCACCAGACTCCTCTGGAAACACCATATATTTT,CASSPDSSGNTIYF
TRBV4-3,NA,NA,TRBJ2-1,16,TGCGCCAGCAGCCAACTACAGGGTGGGAGATACAATGAGCAGTTCTTC,CASSQLQGGRYNEQFF
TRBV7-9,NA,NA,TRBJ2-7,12,TGTGCCAGCAGCCTCGGTTCCTACGAGCAGTACTTC,CASSLGSYEQYF
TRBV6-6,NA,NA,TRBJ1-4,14,TGTGCCAGCAGTTACGTACAGGTTTCTGAAAAACTGTTTTTT,CASSYVQVSEKLFF
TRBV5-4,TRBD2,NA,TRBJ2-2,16,TGTGCCAGCAGCTTGGGTGGCGGGGGTTTCGGCGGGGAGCTGTTTTTT,CASSLGGGGFGGELFF
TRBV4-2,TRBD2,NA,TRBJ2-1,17,TGTGCCAGCAGCCCGGCTAGCGGGGGGAGCTCCTACAATGAGCAGTTCTTC,CASSPASGGSSYNEQFF
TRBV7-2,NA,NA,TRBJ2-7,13,TGTGCCAGCAGCAGGGGCCCCACCTACGAGCAGTACTTC,CASSRGPTYEQYF
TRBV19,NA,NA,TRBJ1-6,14,TGTGCCAGTAGTATTACAGGTCTGAATTCACCCCTCCACTTT,CASSITGLNSPLHF